The 28 T cell receptor beta chains presented below share a single source sample, sequenced in a study of cytomegalovirus exposure and HLA in healthy donors. Primers included in the PCR were 60 Vbeta and 13 Jbeta primers. The assay was immunoSEQ multiplex PCR, and TCRdb's table has in-frame clones only and misses some. Of approximately 180,000 clones in the sample, roughly 13% were seen once. Specimen: PBMCs. The receptors were gathered from a man in his forties or fifties in good health and CMV-seropositive.

This chain links TRBV19 with TRBJ1-2; D is perhaps TRBD1 (5 bases). The V end was cut by 5 bases, the J end by 5 bases, with 12 bases between. In germline, CDR1 is LNHDA, CDR2 SQIVND (reference sequence). This CDR3 has 13 amino acids. The CDR3 nucleotides read TGTGCCAGTAGTGTTGGGGCCTTTTATGGCTACACCTTC. Its protein product is CASSVGAFYGYTF.

This clone turned up a few times. The chain couples TRBV7-9 to TRBJ2-1; D might be TRBD2 (6 bases). Germline loops: CDR1 SEHNR, CDR2 FQNEAQ (reference sequence). CDR3 length: 12 amino acids. With 5 bases removed from V and 10 bases from J, the gap between germline ends came to 12 bases. This CDR3 is CASSGGVGEQFF. The DNA of the CDR3 is TGTGCCAGCAGCGGAGGGGTCGGAGAGCAGTTCTTC.

The table lists this clone with a few counts. The chain recombines TRBV18 with TRBJ2-7; possible D gene TRBD1, 5 bases. The germline V gene has CDR1 KGHSH and CDR2 LQKENI. Trimming left V 6 bases short and J 4 bases short, with 13 bases between. The CDR3 sequence is 13 residues long. The CDR3 region is CASSRGAPYEQYF. CDR3 bases: TGTGCCAGCTCTCGTGGGGCTCCTTACGAGCAGTACTTC.

This clone has more than one count but fewer than ten. The chain joins TRBV5-1 to TRBJ2-5, with D perhaps matching TRBD1 (5 bases). This CDR3 is built from 14 residues. V lost 4 bases, J lost 2 bases, and 12 bases lay in between. Germline-derived CDR1 and CDR2 are SGHRS and YFSETQ. The chain's CDR3 is CASSAQRGQETQYF. The CDR3 coding sequence is TGCGCCAGCAGCGCACAAAGGGGACAAGAGACCCAGTACTTC.

J is TRBJ1-6 and V is TRBV2; 8 nucleotides line up with TRBD1. This CDR3 comprises 15 residues. CDR1 SNHLY and CDR2 FYNNEI come from the germline V gene. V trimming: 2 bases; J trimming: 6 bases; junction bases outside the gene matches: 3. Here the CDR3 DNA reads TGTGCCAGCAGTGAATCCAGGGGGCCTAATTCACCCCTCCACTTT. Amino acids: CASSESRGPNSPLHF.

The chain recombines TRBV2 with TRBJ1-2; D gene unclear. This CDR3 is built from 13 residues. The V gene lost 0 bases and the J gene lost 4 bases, with 6 bases spanning the gap. The germline CDR1 and CDR2 sequences are SNHLY and FYNNEI. CDR3 DNA sequence: TGTGCCAGCAGTGAAGCGAGGTTCTATGGCTACACCTTC. Translated, it gives CASSEARFYGYTF.

J is TRBJ2-2 and V is TRBV14, with D perhaps matching TRBD2 (6 bases). V was shortened by 5 bases and J by 6 bases, with 13 bases between the two germline ends. Germline lookup yields CDR1 SGHDN and CDR2 FVKESK. This CDR3 contains 14 residues. The CDR3 region is CASSDQGGAGELFF. DNA of the CDR3: TGTGCCAGCAGCGATCAGGGAGGCGCCGGGGAGCTGTTTTTT.

This clone has a handful of counts. This chain links TRBV19 with TRBJ2-5, with 16 positions matching TRBD2. The junction had 10 bases not matched to a gene; V was cut back by 7 bases and J by 5 bases. CDR1 and CDR2 from the germline V gene are LNHDA and SQIVND (reference sequence). This CDR3 has 17 residues. The CDR3 is CASTTPGLAGGKETQYF. CDR3 sequence (DNA): TGTGCCAGTACCACCCCGGGACTAGCGGGGGGGAAGGAGACCCAGTACTTC.

CDR3 loop: CASSGRDRVGDGYTF. The CDR3 region has the DNA TGTGCCAGCAGCGGTCGGGACAGGGTAGGGGATGGCTACACCTTC. V gene TRBV11-2 combines with J gene TRBJ1-2; TRBD1 aligns across 9 bases. The J segment lost 6 bases and the V segment lost 5 bases, leaving 10 bases of the junction unmatched. The CDR3 is made up of 15 amino acids. Germline V lookup: CDR1 SGHAT, CDR2 FQNNGV.

This clone was observed a few times. The rearrangement joins TRBV11-3 to TRBJ2-3; the D gene is possibly TRBD1 (6 bases). This CDR3 is 16 amino acids long. V was cut by 5 bases and J by 2 bases, with 17 bases left in between. The germline CDR1 and CDR2 sequences are SGHNT and YENEEA. CDR3 DNA: TGTGCCAGCAGCCGACCCCGGGACACCTACACAGATACGCAGTATTTT. This translates into CASSRPRDTYTDTQYF.

The chain couples TRBV5-4 to TRBJ2-5, with a possible D match to TRBD1 (6 bases). There are 16 residues in the CDR3. Looked up from germline, CDR1 is SGHNT and CDR2 is YYREEE (reference sequence). The V and J ends lost 0 bases and 4 bases respectively, with 16 bases between them. The CDR3 spells CASSLAQTGPSETQYF. CDR3 nucleotide sequence: TGTGCCAGCAGCTTGGCCCAGACAGGACCGTCAGAGACCCAGTACTTC.

V is TRBV4-2 and J is TRBJ1-1; D is ambiguous. Germline V lookup: CDR1 LGHNA, CDR2 YNFKEQ. The CDR3 consists of 17 residues. Trimming left V 0 bases short and J 1 base short, with 15 bases between. The CDR3 DNA reads as TGTGCCAGCAGCCAAGATGTCTTAGGCCGGAGGAACACTGAAGCTTTCTTT. The encoded protein is CASSQDVLGRRNTEAFF.

In DNA, the CDR3 is TGTGCCAGCAGCTTACTAGCGGGACCTACAAGGGATACGCAGTATTTT. This encodes CASSLLAGPTRDTQYF. The chain recombines TRBV11-3 with TRBJ2-3; 9 bases are a match to TRBD2. The V segment lost 2 bases and the J segment 6 bases; nucleotides outside the gene matches: 9. CDR1 is SGHNT and CDR2 is YENEEA in the germline V gene. The CDR3 extends over 16 amino acids.

There are a few counts of this clone. The chain links TRBV11-3 to TRBJ2-5, with D perhaps matching TRBD1 (5 bases). Germline loops: CDR1 SGHNT, CDR2 YENEEA. V was trimmed by 5 bases and J by 4 bases, leaving 14 bases between them. CDR3 length: 14 residues. The CDR3 reads CASSPQWGGETQYF. CDR3 DNA: TGTGCCAGCAGCCCTCAGTGGGGCGGAGAGACCCAGTACTTC.

There are a few counts of this clone. V gene TRBV11-3 combines with J gene TRBJ1-1; 10 bases are shared with TRBD1. Germline-derived CDR1 and CDR2 are SGHNT and YENEEA. This CDR3 spans 14 amino acids. Unmatched junction bases numbered 3, after V lost 4 bases and J lost 4 bases. The CDR3 sequence: CASSSGTGVTEAFF. DNA of the CDR3: TGTGCCAGCAGCTCCGGGACAGGGGTCACTGAAGCTTTCTTT.

This clone was counted between two and nine times. The rearrangement uses TRBV5-4 and TRBJ2-7; 7 positions match TRBD1. Germline assignment: CDR1 SGHNT and CDR2 YYREEE (reference sequence). CDR3 length equals 13 residues. V dropped 7 bases and J dropped 2; count of bases not matched to a gene: 6. Written as DNA, the CDR3 is TGTGCCAGCCGAGGGGGCCCTACCTACGAGCAGTACTTC. Translated, it gives CASRGGPTYEQYF. Filled out from reference TRBV5-4 and TRBJ2-7, the complete variable domain reads ETGVTQSPTHLIKTRGQQVTLRCSSQSGHNTVSWYQQALGQGPQFIFQYYREEENGRGNFPPRFSGLQFPNYSSELNVNALELDDSALYLCASRGGPTYEQYFGPGTRLTVT.

This clone was counted a few times. This rearrangement joins TRBV5-1 to TRBJ2-5, with TRBD2 matching 8 bases. Germline V gene sequence: CDR1 SGHRS, CDR2 YFSETQ. This CDR3 is built from 17 residues. The J segment lost 1 base and the V segment lost 0 bases, leaving 8 bases of the junction unmatched. CDR3 nucleotide sequence: TGCGCCAGCAGCTTGGGGGGAAAAGCGGGGGTCCAAGAGACCCAGTACTTC. This codes for CASSLGGKAGVQETQYF.

V usage is TRBV7-2 and J usage is TRBJ2-1; a possible D gene is TRBD1 (6 bases). CDR1 is SGHTA, CDR2 FQGNSA, per germline. This CDR3 contains 15 residues. Deletions cut 1 base from V and 1 base from J, with 8 bases between. In DNA, the CDR3 is TGTGCCAGCAGCTTAGGGACAGTATCCTACAATGAGCAGTTCTTC. Its protein product is CASSLGTVSYNEQFF.

This clone was counted between two and nine times. The rearrangement joins TRBV18 to TRBJ2-1, with TRBD2 as a possible D gene (6 bases). There are 12 residues in the CDR3. Trimming stripped 4 bases from V and 9 bases from J, with 10 bases between. Germline assignment: CDR1 KGHSH and CDR2 LQKENI. DNA for the CDR3: TGTGCCAGCTCACGCCCGGGACTTGAGCAGTTCTTC. Amino acids: CASSRPGLEQFF.

This clone was found a few times. V and J are TRBV5-1 and TRBJ1-5; TRBD1 might be the D (6 bases). In germline, CDR1 is SGHRS, CDR2 YFSETQ. This CDR3 has 13 amino acids. Trimming removed 0 bases from V and 8 bases from J, with 9 bases in between. This chain's CDR3 is CASSLGGPEPQHF. As DNA, the CDR3 is TGCGCCAGCAGCTTGGGGGGGCCGGAGCCCCAGCATTTT.

In its sample, this clone was seen a few times. This rearrangement joins TRBV11-3 to TRBJ2-5; 13 bases map to TRBD2. CDR1 and CDR2 from the germline V gene are SGHNT and YENEEA. The CDR3 is 16 amino acids. The ends lost 6 bases at V and 2 bases at J; junction bases unmatched: 6. The CDR3 loop is CASRPRLAGGQETQYF. In nucleotides, the CDR3 is TGTGCCAGCAGACCTAGACTAGCGGGGGGTCAAGAGACCCAGTACTTC.

This sequence joins TRBV6-4 and TRBJ2-3; 7 nucleotides match TRBD2. The V segment lost 3 bases and the J segment 2 bases; nucleotides outside the gene matches: 5. The CDR3 is made up of 15 amino acids. In germline, CDR1 is MRHNA, CDR2 SNTAGT. CDR3 protein: CASSDSGGLTDTQYF. Written as DNA, the CDR3 is TGTGCCAGCAGTGATTCGGGGGGTCTCACAGATACGCAGTATTTT.

This clone has more than one count but fewer than ten. The gene calls are TRBV7-2 and TRBJ2-5; 8 bases align to TRBD1. The CDR3 extends over 15 amino acids. Losses at the gene ends were 3 bases for V and 5 bases for J; bases not matched to a gene: 8. Looked up from germline, CDR1 is SGHTA and CDR2 is FQGNSA. CDR3 DNA: TGTGCCAGCAGCTTCCCAGGGGGCGGGGAGGAGACCCAGTACTTC. This sequence encodes CASSFPGGGEETQYF.

This clone was recorded a few times. V is TRBV4-3 and J is TRBJ2-1; the match to TRBD2 covers 7 bases. This CDR3 contains 16 residues. Losses at the gene ends were 1 base for V and 9 bases for J; bases not matched to a gene: 12. CDR1 is LGHNA and CDR2 is YSLEER in the germline V gene. CDR3 sequence: CASSQAPSGASGEQFF. In nucleotides, the CDR3 is TGCGCCAGCAGCCAAGCCCCCAGCGGGGCGTCGGGTGAGCAGTTCTTC.

This clone was seen a handful of times. The chain uses TRBV5-1 and TRBJ2-3, with 10 bases matching TRBD1. Unmatched junction bases numbered 5, after V lost 4 bases and J lost 3 bases. CDR1 is SGHRS, CDR2 YFSETQ, per germline. This CDR3 contains 15 residues. The CDR3 sequence: CASSPGTGVTDTQYF. CDR3 DNA: TGCGCCAGCAGCCCGGGGACAGGGGTTACAGATACGCAGTATTTT.

This rearrangement joins TRBV9 to TRBJ1-1; 7 nucleotides agree with TRBD1. The trim removed 1 base at V and 1 base at J, leaving 7 bases unmatched. The CDR3 has 16 amino acids. Germline assignment: CDR1 SGDLS and CDR2 YYNGEE. CDR3 in DNA: TGTGCCAGCAGCGTAAACAACAGGGGCCCGAACACTGAAGCTTTCTTT. It codes for CASSVNNRGPNTEAFF. Looking up the rest from reference TRBV9 and TRBJ1-1 gives the full variable domain: DSGVTQTPKHLITATGQRVTLRCSPRSGDLSVYWYQQSLDQGLQFLIQYYNGEERAKGNILERFSAQQFPDLHSELNLSSLELGDSALYFCASSVNNRGPNTEAFFGQGTRLTVV.

This clone came up a few times. The chain carries TRBV11-2 and TRBJ2-5, with 9 bases aligning to TRBD2. The V gene end was trimmed by 6 bases and the J gene end by 5 bases; junction bases not matched to a gene: 13. The CDR3 is 16 residues long. Germline V CDR1 and CDR2: SGHAT, FQNNGV. The CDR3 DNA reads TGTGCCAGCAGTCTGCCCAGAGCGGGGGGTGTTGAGACCCAGTACTTC. Encoded protein: CASSLPRAGGVETQYF.

This clone was recorded a few times. The chain combines TRBV10-3 with TRBJ1-2, with 7 nucleotides matching TRBD1. Germline loops: CDR1 ENHRY, CDR2 SYGVKD. This CDR3 spans 12 amino acids. V lost 6 bases, J lost 8 bases, and 6 bases stayed unmatched. For the CDR3, the DNA is TGTGCCATCAGACCAACAGGGGCCGGCTACACCTTC. It yields the protein CAIRPTGAGYTF.